This TCR beta chain emerged from a study of shared clonotypes between healthy human individuals. Points from the study as a whole: Richness estimates generally favored naive over memory subsets.

Of note for this clone: The target antigen is unknown.

CDR3 length: 14 amino acids. Losses at the gene ends were 6 bases for V and 2 bases for J; bases not matched to a gene: 6. Per the germline V gene, CDR1 is WSHSY and CDR2 is SAAADI. Terminally differentiated effector memory CD45RA+ cells were excluded from the naive CD8 cells, which were CD45RO-negative and positively selected for CCR7. Data came from immunoSEQ multiplex PCR; TCRdb stores just in-frame clones and leaves some out. The profile covers roughly 810,000 clones, with approximately 97% appearing a single time and about 0.25% taken by the ten largest. What was sequenced was naive CD8+ T cells sorted from blood. V gene TRBV10-2 combines with J gene TRBJ1-1; 7 bases agree with TRBD1. The clonotype was recovered from a man aged 25-40 years in good health. The CDR3 loop is CASRVRGINTEAFF. The CDR3 nucleotides are TGCGCCAGCAGAGTCAGGGGGATAAACACTGAAGCTTTCTTT.